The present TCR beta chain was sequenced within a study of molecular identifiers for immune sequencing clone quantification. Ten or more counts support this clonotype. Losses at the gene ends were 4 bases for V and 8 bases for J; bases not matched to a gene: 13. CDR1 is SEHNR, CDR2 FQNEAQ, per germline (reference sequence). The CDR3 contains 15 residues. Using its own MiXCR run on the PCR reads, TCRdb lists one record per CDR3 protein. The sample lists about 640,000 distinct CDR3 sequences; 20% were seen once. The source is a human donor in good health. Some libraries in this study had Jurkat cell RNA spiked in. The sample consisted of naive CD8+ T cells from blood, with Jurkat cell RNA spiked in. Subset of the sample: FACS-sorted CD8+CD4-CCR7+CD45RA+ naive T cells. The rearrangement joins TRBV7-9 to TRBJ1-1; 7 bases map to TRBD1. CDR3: CASSSPHNRQGEAFF. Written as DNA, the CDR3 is TGTGCCAGCAGCTCCCCCCACAACCGACAGGGAGAAGCTTTCTTT.